A selection of T cell receptor beta chains follows, all from one sample in a study of cytomegalovirus exposure and HLA in healthy donors. The protocol was immunoSEQ multiplex PCR, while the TCRdb copy is restricted to in-frame clones and leaves out a portion. The sample lists approximately 160,000 clones, over 75% occurring once. The specimen sequenced was PBMCs. The receptors shown here come from a woman aged 30 to 39 in good health and CMV-seronegative. Both conserved end residues are part of each CDR3. A D gene is named only where the DNA matches it firmly. Only some rows state a clone size, as once, few, many or a class for expanded clones.

D	V	size	J	length	DNA	CDR3
TRBD1	TRBV6-5	.	TRBJ2-7	14	TGTGCCAGCAGTGTAGGGACAGGGGACTACGAGCAGTACTTC	CASSVGTGDYEQYF
TRBD1	TRBV5-4	.	TRBJ2-3	14	TGTGCCAGCAGCCAGGGACAGGCCCCAGATACGCAGTATTTT	CASSQGQAPDTQYF
TRBD1	TRBV2	.	TRBJ1-3	13	TGTGCCAGCCTGACAGGGTTGGGAAACACCATATATTTT	CASLTGLGNTIYF
.	TRBV6-1	.	TRBJ1-3	15	TGTGCCAGCAGTGTATCCGTTTACTCTGGAAACACCATATATTTT	CASSVSVYSGNTIYF
TRBD1	TRBV6-6	.	TRBJ1-1	14	TGTGCCAGCAGTTACGATACAGGGGTGACTGAAGCTTTCTTT	CASSYDTGVTEAFF
TRBD1	TRBV9	.	TRBJ1-2	15	TGTGCCAGCAGCGTAGTCCCAGGGGGCGTCTATGGCTACACCTTC	CASSVVPGGVYGYTF
.	TRBV27	.	TRBJ1-5	15	TGTGCCAGCAGTCCTATGGACAGTGGTTATCAGCCCCAGCATTTT	CASSPMDSGYQPQHF
TRBD1	TRBV13	.	TRBJ1-2	14	TGTGCCAGCAGCTTTCCGACAGGGGATTTTGGCTACACCTTC	CASSFPTGDFGYTF
.	TRBV29-1	.	TRBJ2-5	17	TGCAGCGTTATGTTAGTTGGGCCAGGGGTTTTAGGAGAGACCCAGTACTTC	CSVMLVGPGVLGETQYF
.	TRBV13	once	TRBJ2-7	16	TGTGCCAGCAGCTCCATTCGTGACACCCTTTCCTACGAGCAGTACTTC	CASSSIRDTLSYEQYF
TRBD1	TRBV18	.	TRBJ1-4	14	TGTGCCAGCTCACCGGGACAGCTTAATGAAAAACTGTTTTTT	CASSPGQLNEKLFF
.	TRBV6-1	.	TRBJ1-6	15	TGTGCCAGCAGTGAAGTCGGGGATCGGAATTCACCCCTCCACTTT	CASSEVGDRNSPLHF
TRBD2	TRBV7-9	.	TRBJ2-2	16	TGTGCCAGCAGATTGGGACTAGCGGGAGGGCCCGGGGAGCTGTTTTTT	CASRLGLAGGPGELFF
.	TRBV7-9	.	TRBJ2-7	17	TGTGCCAGCAGCTTAGCGGCCGACTTCCTCGTCGGGTACGAGCAGTACTTC	CASSLAADFLVGYEQYF
.	TRBV19	few	TRBJ2-3	15	TGTGCCAGTAAGGGGCTGGACAGCGAGACAGATACGCAGTATTTT	CASKGLDSETDTQYF
.	TRBV27	.	TRBJ1-2	16	TGTGCCAGCGGTTGGGGGGGGGCAGGGGTTGGCTATGGCTACACCTTC	CASGWGGAGVGYGYTF
TRBD1	TRBV4-1	.	TRBJ1-5	17	TGCGCCAGCAGCCAAGGGACAGGGGGTCTAGCTTGGCAGCCCCAGCATTTT	CASSQGTGGLAWQPQHF
TRBD1	TRBV7-2	.	TRBJ1-2	15	TGTGCCAGCAGCTTAGTCGGGACAGGCCTCTATGGCTACACCTTC	CASSLVGTGLYGYTF
.	TRBV7-9	.	TRBJ1-2	15	TGTGCCAGCAGCTTAGACGCAGGTGCCCCCTATGGCTACACCTTC	CASSLDAGAPYGYTF
TRBD2	TRBV4-1	.	TRBJ2-7	18	TGCGCCAGCAGCCAAGATCATAGGCTAGCGGGAGATCCCTACGAGCAGTACTTC	CASSQDHRLAGDPYEQYF
.	TRBV5-1	.	TRBJ2-7	15	TGCGCCAGCAGCTTGGAAACGGGTTACTCCTACGAGCAGTACTTC	CASSLETGYSYEQYF
.	TRBV7-9	.	TRBJ2-2	13	TGTGCCAGCAGCTTAAGGGAGTCCGGGGAGCTGTTTTTT	CASSLRESGELFF
TRBD1	TRBV29-1	once	TRBJ2-7	13	TGCAGCGTTGGGACAGGGTCGTGGGCCGAGCAGTACTTC	CSVGTGSWAEQYF
.	TRBV7-6	once	TRBJ2-1	15	TGTGCCAGCAGCGGACGTGGGAGATTCTACAATGAGCAGTTCTTC	CASSGRGRFYNEQFF
TRBD1	TRBV2	.	TRBJ1-2	14	TGTGCCAGCAGTAGGGACAGGGGGTTCTATGGCTACACCTTC	CASSRDRGFYGYTF